Below, 12 T cell receptor beta chains from the same sample are listed, as sequenced in a study of cytomegalovirus exposure and HLA in healthy donors. Primers for the PCR totalled 60 Vbeta and 13 Jbeta. Sequenced by immunoSEQ multiplex PCR; TCRdb stores in-frame clones only, minus some. The table has roughly 68,000 clones, approximately 70% seen once. Sequences were obtained from PBMCs. These TCRs come from a middle-aged man in good health and CMV-seropositive.

The chain has TRBV15 and TRBJ2-5; 11 bases agree with TRBD2. CDR1 and CDR2 (germline): LNHNV, YYDKDF (reference sequence). This CDR3 comprises 18 residues. V shed 0 bases, J shed 1 base, and the junction held 7 bases outside the gene matches. The CDR3 DNA is TGTGCCACCAGCAGAGATTTGACTAGCGGGGCGTTCCAAGAGACCCAGTACTTC. Translating it yields CATSRDLTSGAFQETQYF.

The V and J genes are TRBV6-5 and TRBJ1-1; D is uncertain. The V end was cut by 0 bases, the J end by 1 base, with 12 bases between. The V gene's germline CDR1 is MNHEY and CDR2 SVGAGI. The CDR3 is 16 residues long. The CDR3 DNA sequence: TGTGCCAGCAGTTACTCGACGCTGGGAGGGAACACTGAAGCTTTCTTT. This codes for CASSYSTLGGNTEAFF.

This chain links TRBV2 with TRBJ2-5; 13 positions match TRBD2. V lost 8 bases to trimming and J lost 7 bases; unmatched junction nucleotides: 4. Germline V gene sequence: CDR1 SNHLY, CDR2 FYNNEI. This CDR3 has 13 residues. CDR3 bases: TGTGCCAGCGGGACTAGCGGGGTTGGGACCCAGTACTTC. This gives the protein CASGTSGVGTQYF.

V and J are TRBV7-3 and TRBJ1-1; D gene unclear. Trimming pared 3 bases from V and 7 bases from J, leaving 12 bases between. The CDR3 has 13 amino acids. Germline CDR1 and CDR2: SGHTA and FQGTGA. CDR3 bases: TGTGCCAGCAGCTTCGAGGGCCTAGATGAAGCTTTCTTT. This gives the protein CASSFEGLDEAFF.

This clone was recorded once. The V call is TRBV2, the J call TRBJ2-1; D may be TRBD2 (6 bases). The CDR3 runs 15 residues. Trimming removed 6 bases at V and 4 bases at J, with 16 bases between. Germline assignment: CDR1 SNHLY and CDR2 FYNNEI. The DNA for the CDR3 is TGTGCCAGCAGGGGACTGGGTCGCGCGTACAATGAGCAGTTCTTC. This codes for CASRGLGRAYNEQFF.

This chain uses TRBV28 with TRBJ1-2, with 8 nucleotides matching TRBD1. Germline lookup yields CDR1 MDHEN and CDR2 SYDVKM. The junction had 8 bases not matched to a gene; V was cut back by 4 bases and J by 7 bases. The CDR3 has 14 amino acids. CDR3 loop: CASSYSRGRGGYTF. CDR3 bases: TGTGCCAGCAGTTATTCCAGGGGGCGAGGTGGCTACACCTTC.

This clone was counted only a few times. The genes are TRBV2 and TRBJ2-3, with D tentatively TRBD2 (6 bases). CDR1 and CDR2 from the germline V gene are SNHLY and FYNNEI. The CDR3 is 13 amino acids. Trimming shortened V by 6 bases and J by 3 bases, and 10 bases separated the two germline ends. The CDR3 spells CASSPGDTDTQYF. DNA of the CDR3: TGTGCCAGCAGCCCGGGGGATACAGATACGCAGTATTTT.

The CDR3 region has the DNA TGTGCCAGCAGCCCAGACGGGGGGGCCTCCTACAATGAGCAGTTCTTC. This gives the protein CASSPDGGASYNEQFF. V gene TRBV7-3 combines with J gene TRBJ2-1; 8 positions match TRBD2. V shed 5 bases and J 0 bases; nucleotides not matched to a gene: 6. The germline V gene encodes CDR1 SGHTA and CDR2 FQGTGA. This CDR3 spans 16 amino acids.

This chain joins TRBV6-6 and TRBJ1-2, with D unresolved. CDR1 and CDR2 (germline): MNHNY, SVGAGI (reference sequence). V was trimmed by 6 bases and J by 2 bases, leaving 10 bases between them. CDR3 length: 13 residues. The CDR3 loop is CASSLDDNYGYTF. The CDR3 DNA reads TGTGCCAGCAGCCTAGACGACAACTATGGCTACACCTTC.

The CDR3 reads CASSQAYQANQPQHF. For the CDR3, the DNA is TGCGCCAGCAGCCAAGCGTACCAGGCCAATCAGCCCCAGCATTTT. The V call is TRBV4-1, the J call TRBJ1-5; D not certain. The CDR3 sequence is 15 residues long. The V gene's germline CDR1 is MGHRA and CDR2 YSYEKL. Trimming left V 1 base short and J 3 bases short, with 10 bases between.

The rearrangement joins TRBV2 to TRBJ2-7; 7 bases map to TRBD2. CDR3 length: 15 amino acids. The V gene's germline CDR1 is SNHLY and CDR2 FYNNEI. V lost 3 bases to trimming and J lost 6 bases; unmatched junction nucleotides: 11. The CDR3 protein is CASSDLTSRYGEQYF. CDR3 sequence (DNA): TGTGCCAGCAGTGATCTGACTAGCAGGTACGGCGAGCAGTACTTC.

V is TRBV6-1 and J is TRBJ2-7, with TRBD1 as a possible D gene (6 bases). CDR3 length equals 13 residues. The V end was cut by 4 bases, the J end by 3 bases, with 10 bases between. The germline gives CDR1 MNHNS, CDR2 SASEGT. The CDR3 nucleotides read TGTGCCAGCAGTGCGACAGGAATCTACGAGCAGTACTTC. Translation gives CASSATGIYEQYF.